The next 7 T cell receptor beta chains were all read from a single sample in a study of T cell repertoires in cytomegalovirus infection. TCRdb processed the reads anew with MiXCR; each CDR3 protein has one entry. The data hold more than 650,000 distinct CDR3 sequences, with under 40% observed a single time. Specimen: PBMCs. These receptors all come from a human donor in good health (CMV status not recorded). Some clones in this sample may be carry-over from other donors' samples.

This chain joins TRBV6-2 or TRBV6-3 and TRBJ1-1, with D unclear. The length of the CDR3 is 14 residues. CDR1 and CDR2 (germline): MNHEY, SVGEGT. Trimming left V 8 bases short and J 3 bases short, with 16 bases between. CDR3 nucleotide sequence: TGTGCCAGCCGCGGATTCAATCTCGACACTGAAGCTTTCTTT. It yields the protein CASRGFNLDTEAFF.

The chain joins TRBV5-1 to TRBJ1-6; 8 bases line up with TRBD1. The CDR3 runs 15 residues. CDR1 is SGHRS and CDR2 is YFSETQ in the germline V gene. V trimming: 3 bases; J trimming: 7 bases; junction bases outside the gene matches: 6. The CDR3 protein is CASSSQGGINSPLHF. CDR3 nucleotides: TGCGCCAGCAGCTCACAGGGGGGAATAAATTCACCCCTCCACTTT.

This clonotype was counted only a few times. This rearrangement joins TRBV12-3 or TRBV12-4 to TRBJ2-7; TRBD2 aligns across 10 bases. The J segment lost 5 bases and the V segment lost 4 bases, leaving 8 bases of the junction unmatched. The CDR3 has 15 residues. The CDR3, as DNA: TGTGCCAGCAGTTCTAGCGGGAGTTTCTTCGACGAGCAGTACTTC. Translated, it gives CASSSSGSFFDEQYF.

The V and J genes are TRBV29-1 and TRBJ1-2, with D perhaps TRBD1 (5 bases). Trimming shortened V by 1 base and J by 3 bases, and 9 bases separated the two germline ends. Germline V CDR1 and CDR2: SQVTM, ANQGSEA. This CDR3 is built from 13 residues. The CDR3: CSVEVSRDYGYTF. The CDR3 coding sequence is TGCAGCGTTGAAGTTAGCAGGGACTATGGCTACACCTTC. Together with reference TRBV29-1 and TRBJ1-2, the CDR3 gives the full variable domain: SAVISQKPSRDICQRGTSLTIQCQVDSQVTMMFWYRQQPGQSLTLIATANQGSEATYESGFVIDKFPISRPNLTFSTLTVSNMSPEDSSIYLCSVEVSRDYGYTFGSGTRLTVV.

This clonotype was seen at least ten times. This chain uses TRBV7-2 with TRBJ2-5; D unclear. Between the trimmed V and J ends, which lost 2 bases and 5 bases, there was a span of 9 bases. In germline, CDR1 is SGHTA, CDR2 FQGNSA. CDR3 length: 13 amino acids. This CDR3 is CASSLRNKETQYF. In DNA, the CDR3 is TGTGCCAGCAGCTTACGCAACAAGGAGACCCAGTACTTC.

The chain employs TRBV29-1 and TRBJ1-1; D may be TRBD1 (5 bases). The CDR3 runs 13 residues. V was pared by 4 bases and J by 2 bases, with 11 bases between. Germline CDR1 is SQVTM and CDR2 is ANQGSEA. This CDR3 is CSVVRDGNTEAFF. In DNA, the CDR3 is TGCAGCGTTGTCCGGGACGGTAACACTGAAGCTTTCTTT.

The CDR3 sequence is CASSGDSGRLDETFF. CDR3 coding DNA: TGTGCCAGCAGTGGGGATAGCGGGAGACTCGATGAGACGTTCTTC. This chain links TRBV12-3 or TRBV12-4 with TRBJ2-1, with TRBD2 matching over 9 bases. J lost 15 bases, V lost 5 bases, and 17 bases had no gene match. The CDR3 is 15 amino acids.